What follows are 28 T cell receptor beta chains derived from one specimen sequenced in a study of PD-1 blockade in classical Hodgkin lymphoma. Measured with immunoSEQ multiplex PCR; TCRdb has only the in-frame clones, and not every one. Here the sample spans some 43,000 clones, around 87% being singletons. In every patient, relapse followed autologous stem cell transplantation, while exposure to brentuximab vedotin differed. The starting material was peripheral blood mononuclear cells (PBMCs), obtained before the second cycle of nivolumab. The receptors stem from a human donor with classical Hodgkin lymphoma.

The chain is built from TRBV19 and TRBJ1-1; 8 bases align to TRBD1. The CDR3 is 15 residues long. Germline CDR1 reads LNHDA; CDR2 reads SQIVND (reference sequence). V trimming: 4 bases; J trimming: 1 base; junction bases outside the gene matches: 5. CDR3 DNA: TGTGCCAGTAGTAGACCGGACAGGGCGAACACTGAAGCTTTCTTT. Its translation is CASSRPDRANTEAFF.

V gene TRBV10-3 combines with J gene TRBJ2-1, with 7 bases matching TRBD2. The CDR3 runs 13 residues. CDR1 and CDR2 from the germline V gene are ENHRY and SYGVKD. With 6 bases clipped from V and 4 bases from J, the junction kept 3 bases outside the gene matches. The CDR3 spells CAISPSGYNEQFF. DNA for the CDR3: TGTGCCATCAGCCCTAGCGGATACAATGAGCAGTTCTTC.

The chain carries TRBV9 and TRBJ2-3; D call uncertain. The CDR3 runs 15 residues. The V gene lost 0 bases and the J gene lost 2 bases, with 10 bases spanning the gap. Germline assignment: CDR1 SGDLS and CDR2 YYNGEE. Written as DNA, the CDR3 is TGTGCCAGCAGCGTAGATGGATTCTCCACAGATACGCAGTATTTT. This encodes CASSVDGFSTDTQYF.

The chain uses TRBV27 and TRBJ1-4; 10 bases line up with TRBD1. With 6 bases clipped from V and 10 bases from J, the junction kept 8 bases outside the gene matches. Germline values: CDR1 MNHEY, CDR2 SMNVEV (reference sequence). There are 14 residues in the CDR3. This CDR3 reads CASRPGTGVGKLFF. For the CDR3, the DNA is TGTGCCAGCAGACCCGGGACAGGGGTTGGAAAACTGTTTTTT.

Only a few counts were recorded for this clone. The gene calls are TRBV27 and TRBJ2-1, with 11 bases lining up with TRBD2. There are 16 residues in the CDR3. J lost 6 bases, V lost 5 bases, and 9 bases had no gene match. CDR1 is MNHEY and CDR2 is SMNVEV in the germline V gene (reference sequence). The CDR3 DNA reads TGTGCCAGCAGTCCGATTAGCGGGAGGGCCTCCAATGAGCAGTTCTTC. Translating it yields CASSPISGRASNEQFF.

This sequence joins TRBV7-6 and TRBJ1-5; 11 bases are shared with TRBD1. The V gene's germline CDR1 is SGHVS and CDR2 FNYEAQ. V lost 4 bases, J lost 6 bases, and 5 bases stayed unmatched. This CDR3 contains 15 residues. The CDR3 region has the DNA TGTGCCAGCAGCTCCGGGACAGGGGGAAGTCAGCCCCAGCATTTT. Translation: CASSSGTGGSQPQHF.

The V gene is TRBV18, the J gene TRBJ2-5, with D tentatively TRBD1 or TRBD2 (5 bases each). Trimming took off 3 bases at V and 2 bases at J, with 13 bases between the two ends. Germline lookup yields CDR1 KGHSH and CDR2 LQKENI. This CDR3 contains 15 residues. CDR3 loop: CASSPQRGRQETQYF. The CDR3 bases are TGTGCCAGCTCACCCCAGAGGGGCAGACAAGAGACCCAGTACTTC.

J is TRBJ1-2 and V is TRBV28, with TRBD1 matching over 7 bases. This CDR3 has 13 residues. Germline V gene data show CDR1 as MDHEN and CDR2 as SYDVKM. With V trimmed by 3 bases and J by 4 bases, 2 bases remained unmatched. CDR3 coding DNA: TGTGCCAGCAGTTTCAGGGGGGGCTATGGCTACACCTTC. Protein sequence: CASSFRGGYGYTF.

CDR3 nucleotides: TGTGCCAGCACCAAACTACACAGCTCCTACAATGAGCAGTTCTTC. This codes for CASTKLHSSYNEQFF. This rearrangement joins TRBV9 to TRBJ2-1; D not certain. CDR3 length equals 15 residues. V was clipped by 6 bases and J by 0 bases, with 13 bases between them. Germline V lookup: CDR1 SGDLS, CDR2 YYNGEE.

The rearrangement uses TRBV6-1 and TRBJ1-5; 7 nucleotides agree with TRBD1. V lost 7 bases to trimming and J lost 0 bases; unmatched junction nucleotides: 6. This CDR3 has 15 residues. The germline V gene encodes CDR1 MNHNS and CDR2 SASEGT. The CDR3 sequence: CASTWNRGSNQPQHF. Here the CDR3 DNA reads TGTGCCAGCACTTGGAACAGGGGTAGCAATCAGCCCCAGCATTTT.

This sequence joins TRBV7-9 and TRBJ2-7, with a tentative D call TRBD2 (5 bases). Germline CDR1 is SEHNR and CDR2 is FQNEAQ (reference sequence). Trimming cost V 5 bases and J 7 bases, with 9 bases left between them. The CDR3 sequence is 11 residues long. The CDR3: CASSKREEQYF. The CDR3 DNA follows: TGTGCCAGCAGCAAGAGGGAGGAGCAGTACTTC.

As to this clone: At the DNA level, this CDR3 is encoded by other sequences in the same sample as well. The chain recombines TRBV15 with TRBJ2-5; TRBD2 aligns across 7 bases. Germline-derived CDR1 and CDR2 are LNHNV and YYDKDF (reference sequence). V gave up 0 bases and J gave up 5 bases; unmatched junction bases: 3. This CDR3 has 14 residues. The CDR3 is CATSRDLAAETQYF. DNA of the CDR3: TGTGCCACCAGCAGAGACCTAGCGGCGGAGACCCAGTACTTC.

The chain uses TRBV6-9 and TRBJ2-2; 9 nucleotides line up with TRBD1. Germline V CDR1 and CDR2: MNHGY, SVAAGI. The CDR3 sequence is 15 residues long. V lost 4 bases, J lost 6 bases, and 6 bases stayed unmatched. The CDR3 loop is CASSSGTGRAGELFF. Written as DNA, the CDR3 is TGTGCCAGCAGTTCCGGGACAGGGAGGGCCGGGGAGCTGTTTTTT.

This chain's CDR3 is CSVEEGRGYEQYF. The CDR3 nucleotides are TGCAGCGTTGAAGAAGGGCGAGGATACGAGCAGTACTTC. The rearrangement links TRBV29-1 to TRBJ2-7, with no clear D. The ends were cut back, 0 bases at V and 4 bases at J, with 10 bases in the middle. The CDR3 is 13 residues long. CDR1 and CDR2 from the germline V gene are SQVTM and ANQGSEA.

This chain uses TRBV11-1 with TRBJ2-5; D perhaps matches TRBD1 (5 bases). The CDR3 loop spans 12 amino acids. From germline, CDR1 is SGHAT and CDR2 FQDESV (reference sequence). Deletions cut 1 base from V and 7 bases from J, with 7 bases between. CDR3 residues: CASSLEGSTQYF. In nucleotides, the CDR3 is TGTGCCAGCAGCTTAGAGGGGTCGACCCAGTACTTC.

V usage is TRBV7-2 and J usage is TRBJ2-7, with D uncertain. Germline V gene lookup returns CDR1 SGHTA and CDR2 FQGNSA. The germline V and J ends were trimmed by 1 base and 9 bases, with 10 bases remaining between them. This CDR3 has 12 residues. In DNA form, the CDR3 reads TGTGCCAGCAGCTTAGTGCTGGAAAGGCAGTACTTC. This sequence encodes CASSLVLERQYF.

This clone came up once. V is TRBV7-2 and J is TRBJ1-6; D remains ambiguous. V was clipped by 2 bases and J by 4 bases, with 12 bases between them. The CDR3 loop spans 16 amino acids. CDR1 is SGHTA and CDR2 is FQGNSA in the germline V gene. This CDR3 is CASSLSQEAYNSPLHF. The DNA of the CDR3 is TGTGCCAGCAGCTTAAGCCAGGAAGCATATAATTCACCCCTCCACTTT.

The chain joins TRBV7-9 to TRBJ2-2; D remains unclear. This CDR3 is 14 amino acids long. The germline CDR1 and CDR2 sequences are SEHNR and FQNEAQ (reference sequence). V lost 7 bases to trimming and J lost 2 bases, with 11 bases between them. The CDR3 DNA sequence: TGTGCCAGCACCGACCGGAGAAACACCGGGGAGCTGTTTTTT. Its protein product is CASTDRRNTGELFF.

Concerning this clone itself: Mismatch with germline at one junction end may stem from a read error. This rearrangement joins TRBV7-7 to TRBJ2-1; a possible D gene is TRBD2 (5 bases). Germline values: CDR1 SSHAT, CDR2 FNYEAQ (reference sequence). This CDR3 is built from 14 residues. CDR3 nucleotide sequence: TGTGCCAGCAGCATCTCCGGACTGAACAATGGGCAGTTCTTC. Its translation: CASSISGLNNGQFF. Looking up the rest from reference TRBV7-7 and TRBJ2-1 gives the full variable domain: GAGVSQSPRYKVTKRGQDVTLRCDPISSHATLYWYQQALGQGPEFLTYFNYEAQPDKSGLPSDRFSAERPEGSISTLTIQRTEQRDSAMYRCASSISGLNNGQFFGPGTRLTVL.

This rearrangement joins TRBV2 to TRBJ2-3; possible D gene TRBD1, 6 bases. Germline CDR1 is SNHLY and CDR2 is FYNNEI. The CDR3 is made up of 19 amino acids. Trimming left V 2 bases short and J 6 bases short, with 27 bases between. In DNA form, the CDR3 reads TGTGCCAGCAGTGAAAGGGTGGGCCAGCAGGGACCTACAGGGGATACGCAGTATTTT. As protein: CASSERVGQQGPTGDTQYF.

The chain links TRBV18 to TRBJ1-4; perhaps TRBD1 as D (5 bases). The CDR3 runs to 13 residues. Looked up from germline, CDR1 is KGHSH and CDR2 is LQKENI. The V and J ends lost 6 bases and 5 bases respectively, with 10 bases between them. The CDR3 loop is CASSRDSNEKLFF. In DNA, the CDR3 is TGTGCCAGCTCGCGGGACTCGAATGAAAAACTGTTTTTT.

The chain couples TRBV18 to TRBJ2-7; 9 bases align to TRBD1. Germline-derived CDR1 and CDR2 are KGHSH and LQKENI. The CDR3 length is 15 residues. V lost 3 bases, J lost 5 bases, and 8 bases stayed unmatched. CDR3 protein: CASSPLPGQGHEQYF. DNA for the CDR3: TGTGCCAGCTCACCCCTCCCGGGACAGGGACACGAGCAGTACTTC.

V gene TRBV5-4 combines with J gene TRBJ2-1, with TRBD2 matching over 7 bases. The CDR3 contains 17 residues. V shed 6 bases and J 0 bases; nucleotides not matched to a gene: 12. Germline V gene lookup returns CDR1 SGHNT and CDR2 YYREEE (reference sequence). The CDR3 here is CASNPGGIARSYNEQFF. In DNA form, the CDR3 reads TGTGCCAGCAACCCGGGAGGTATAGCCCGCTCCTACAATGAGCAGTTCTTC.

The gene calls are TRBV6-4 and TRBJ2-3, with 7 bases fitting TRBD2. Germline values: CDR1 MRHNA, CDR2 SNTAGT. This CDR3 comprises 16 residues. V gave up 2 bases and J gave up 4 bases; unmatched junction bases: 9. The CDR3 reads CASSDGPLAGADTQYF. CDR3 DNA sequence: TGTGCCAGCAGTGACGGCCCTTTAGCGGGCGCAGATACGCAGTATTTT.

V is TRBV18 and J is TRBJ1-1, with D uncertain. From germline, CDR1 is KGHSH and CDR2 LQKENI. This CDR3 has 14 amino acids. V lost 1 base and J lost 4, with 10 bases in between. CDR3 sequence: CASSPQVIGTEAFF. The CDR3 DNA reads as TGTGCCAGCTCACCACAGGTAATAGGCACTGAAGCTTTCTTT.

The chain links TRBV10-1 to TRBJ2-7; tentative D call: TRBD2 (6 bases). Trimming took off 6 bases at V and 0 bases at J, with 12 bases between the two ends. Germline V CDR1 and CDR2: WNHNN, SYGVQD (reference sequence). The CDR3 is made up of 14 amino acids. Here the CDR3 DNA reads TGCGCCAGCAGCCGGGACTTAAACTCCTACGAGCAGTACTTC. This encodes CASSRDLNSYEQYF.

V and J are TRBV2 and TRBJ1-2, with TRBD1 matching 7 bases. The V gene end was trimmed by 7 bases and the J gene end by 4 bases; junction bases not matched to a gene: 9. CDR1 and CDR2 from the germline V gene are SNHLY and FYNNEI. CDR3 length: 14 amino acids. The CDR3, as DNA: TGTGCCAGCACTCAAAGAAGGGACAGCTATGGCTACACCTTC. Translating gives CASTQRRDSYGYTF.

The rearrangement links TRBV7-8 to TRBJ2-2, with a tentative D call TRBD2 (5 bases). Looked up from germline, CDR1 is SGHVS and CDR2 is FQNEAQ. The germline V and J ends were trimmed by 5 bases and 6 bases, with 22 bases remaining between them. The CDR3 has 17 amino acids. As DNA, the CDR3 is TGTGCCAGCAGCACCCGACTCTCGGGAAGGTCTGCCGGGGAGCTGTTTTTT. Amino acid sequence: CASSTRLSGRSAGELFF.